This T cell receptor beta chain originates from a study of OX40 agonist ivuxolimab in advanced cancers. Looking at the study overall: The costimulatory receptor OX40 (CD134) was targeted by ivuxolimab, a fully human IgG2 agonistic monoclonal antibody. Intravenous ivuxolimab was administered to patients every 2 weeks at six dose levels: 0.01, 0.1, 0.3, 1.5, 3 and 10 mg/kg. Of the roughly 50 dose-escalation patients, hepatocellular carcinoma was present in 19, melanoma in roughly 15, renal cell carcinoma in 9 and head and neck cancer in 9. In the dose-escalation cohort, approximately 83% of patients were male, and the mean age was 60 years with a range of about 23 to 79. Patients were allowed to have had prior anti-PD-1, anti-PD-L1 or anti-CTLA-4 therapy, and approximately 39% of the dose-escalation patients had been treated with checkpoint inhibitors. Partial responses occurred in three dose-escalation patients, of whom one had hepatocellular carcinoma and two had cutaneous melanoma. Peripheral TCRbeta sequencing was intended to test whether TCR sequence diversity was altered and clonal T-cell expansion was caused by ivuxolimab. The paper reports the monotherapy dose-escalation portion (N of about 50 patients) of the phase I ivuxolimab trial.

General conclusions and limits of the study: The antigen specificity of the clonally expanded peripheral T cells was not determined. At doses of 0.1 to 3.0 mg/kg, clonal expansion of both CD4+ and CD8+ T cells in blood was seen between baseline and week 6. In the 0.1-3.0 mg/kg groups, partial responders were among the patients with the lowest normalized peripheral clonal expansion, particularly in CD8+ T cells. On average, CD8+ T cells showed more expanded clones than CD4+ T cells after ivuxolimab. Low levels of normalized T-cell clonal expansion were also seen in some patients who did not respond.

The trial excluded patients who had a history of autoimmune disease or who were on systemic immunosuppression. Peripheral blood for TCR sequencing was collected from all dose cohorts at baseline, on cycle 4 day 1, and on cycle 7 day 1. Samples came from an open-label, multicenter, first-in-human phase I dose-escalation trial of ivuxolimab. Adults with locally advanced or metastatic melanoma, renal cell, hepatocellular, or head and neck squamous cell carcinoma were enrolled in the trial. Before TCR sequencing, CD4+ T cells and CD8+ T cells were sorted from peripheral blood as separate populations. Genomic DNA was extracted from sorted cells for sequencing of the TCRbeta CDR3 region. The immunoSEQ Assay was used for sequencing of TCRbeta CDR3 regions. TCRdb's version of the immuneACCESS table is confined to in-frame rearrangements and falls short of the full clone set. An unresolved V gene accounts for under half of the shortfall where checked; the remainder is of unknown origin. For this sample there are approximately 62,000 clones; nearly 90% appear just once. The ten largest clones capture approximately 13% of the sample.

On this clone: Its target antigen remains unknown. Per-nucleotide qualities are absent, and no much larger clonotype sits a single base away.

This specimen was CD4+ or CD8+ T cells sorted from blood, taken in a trial of the OX40 agonist ivuxolimab. The TCR was taken from an adult with an advanced solid tumor such as melanoma, head and neck, liver or kidney cancer.

The nucleotide sequence is TGCGCCAGCAGTGTCGGCGGCACAGATACGCAGTATTTT. Translated, this is CASSVGGTDTQYF. This chain joins TRBV10-2 to TRBJ2-3; no D segment can be confidently identified. From the germline V gene, CDR1 is WSHSY and CDR2 is SAAADI. The cysteine opens and the phenylalanine closes a CDR3 of 13 amino acids. Of all the DNA, just the CDR3 is kept, 39 bases in frame from base 1. V is pared back by 4 bases and J by 1 base, with 6 bases lying between the germline termini.